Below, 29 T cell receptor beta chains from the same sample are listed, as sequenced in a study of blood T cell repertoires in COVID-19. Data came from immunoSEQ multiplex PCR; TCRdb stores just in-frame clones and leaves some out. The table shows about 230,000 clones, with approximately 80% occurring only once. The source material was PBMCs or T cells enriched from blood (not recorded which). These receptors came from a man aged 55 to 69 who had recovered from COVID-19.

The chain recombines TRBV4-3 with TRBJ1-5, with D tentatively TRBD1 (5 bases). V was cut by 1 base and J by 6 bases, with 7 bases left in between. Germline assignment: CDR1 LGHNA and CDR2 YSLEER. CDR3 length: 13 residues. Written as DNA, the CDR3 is TGCGCCAGCAGCCAAGGACAGACTCAGCCCCAGCATTTT. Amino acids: CASSQGQTQPQHF.

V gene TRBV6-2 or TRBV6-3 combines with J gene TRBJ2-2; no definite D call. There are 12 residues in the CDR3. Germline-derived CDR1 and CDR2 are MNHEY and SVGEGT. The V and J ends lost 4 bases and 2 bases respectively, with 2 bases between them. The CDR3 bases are TGTGCCAGCAGTTCAAACACCGGGGAGCTGTTTTTT. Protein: CASSSNTGELFF.

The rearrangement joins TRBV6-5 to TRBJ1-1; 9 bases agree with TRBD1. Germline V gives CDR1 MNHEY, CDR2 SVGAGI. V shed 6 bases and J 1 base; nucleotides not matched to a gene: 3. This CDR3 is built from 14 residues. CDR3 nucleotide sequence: TGTGCCAGCAGGTCACAGGGGGCGAACACTGAAGCTTTCTTT. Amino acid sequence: CASRSQGANTEAFF.

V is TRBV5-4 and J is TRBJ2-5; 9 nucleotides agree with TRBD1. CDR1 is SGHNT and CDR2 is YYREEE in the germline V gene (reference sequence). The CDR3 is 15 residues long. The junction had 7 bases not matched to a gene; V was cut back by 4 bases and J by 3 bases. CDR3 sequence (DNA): TGTGCCAGCAGCCTCCGGGACAGGGTTGAAGAGACCCAGTACTTC. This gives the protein CASSLRDRVEETQYF.

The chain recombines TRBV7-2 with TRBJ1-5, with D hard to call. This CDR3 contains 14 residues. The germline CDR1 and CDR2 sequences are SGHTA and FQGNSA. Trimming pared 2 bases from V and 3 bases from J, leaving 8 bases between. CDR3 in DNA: TGTGCCAGCAGCTTATTGGGAGCCAATCAGCCCCAGCATTTT. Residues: CASSLLGANQPQHF.

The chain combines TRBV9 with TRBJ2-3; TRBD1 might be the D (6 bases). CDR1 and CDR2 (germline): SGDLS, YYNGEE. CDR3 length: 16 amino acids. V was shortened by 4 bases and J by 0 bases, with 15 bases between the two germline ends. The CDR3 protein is CASSPMGARSTDTQYF. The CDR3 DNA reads TGTGCCAGCAGCCCCATGGGGGCTCGGAGCACAGATACGCAGTATTTT.

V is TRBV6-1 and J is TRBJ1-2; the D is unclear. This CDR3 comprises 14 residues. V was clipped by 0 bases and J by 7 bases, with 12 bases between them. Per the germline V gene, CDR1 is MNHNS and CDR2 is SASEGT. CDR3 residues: CASSEAPGPRGYTF. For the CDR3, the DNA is TGTGCCAGCAGTGAAGCCCCAGGTCCCCGTGGCTACACCTTC.

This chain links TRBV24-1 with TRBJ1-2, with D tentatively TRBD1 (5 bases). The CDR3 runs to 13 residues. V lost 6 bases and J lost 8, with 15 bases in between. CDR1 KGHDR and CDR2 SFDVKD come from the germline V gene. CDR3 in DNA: TGTGCCACCAGTCCCTTCGGGGGTGGCGGCTACACCTTC. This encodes CATSPFGGGGYTF.

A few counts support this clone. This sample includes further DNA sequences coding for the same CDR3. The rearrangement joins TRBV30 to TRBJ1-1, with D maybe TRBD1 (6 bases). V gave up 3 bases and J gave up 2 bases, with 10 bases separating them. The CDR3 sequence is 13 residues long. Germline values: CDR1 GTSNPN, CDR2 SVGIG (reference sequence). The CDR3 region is CAWRQGKNTEAFF. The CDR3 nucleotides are TGTGCCTGGAGACAGGGTAAAAACACTGAAGCTTTCTTT.

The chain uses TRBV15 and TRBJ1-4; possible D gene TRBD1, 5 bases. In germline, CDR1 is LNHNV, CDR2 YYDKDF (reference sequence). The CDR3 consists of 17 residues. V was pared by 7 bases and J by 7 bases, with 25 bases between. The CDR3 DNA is TGTGCCACCACCACATTTCGTAGGGGTAGCATTGGTGAAAAACTGTTTTTT. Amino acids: CATTTFRRGSIGEKLFF. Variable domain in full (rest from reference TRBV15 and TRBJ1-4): DAMVIQNPRYQVTQFGKPVTLSCSQTLNHNVMYWYQQKSSQAPKLLFHYYDKDFNNEADTPDNFQSRRPNTSFCFLDIRSPGLGDTAMYLCATTTFRRGSIGEKLFFGSGTQLSVL.

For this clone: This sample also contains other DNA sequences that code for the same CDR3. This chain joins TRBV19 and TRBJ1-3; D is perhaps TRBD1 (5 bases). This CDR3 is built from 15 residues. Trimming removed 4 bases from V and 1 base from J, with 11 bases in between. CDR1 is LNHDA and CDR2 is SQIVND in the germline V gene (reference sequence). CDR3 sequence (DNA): TGTGCCAGTAGTACAACAGGCGGTTCTGGAAACACCATATATTTT. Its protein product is CASSTTGGSGNTIYF.

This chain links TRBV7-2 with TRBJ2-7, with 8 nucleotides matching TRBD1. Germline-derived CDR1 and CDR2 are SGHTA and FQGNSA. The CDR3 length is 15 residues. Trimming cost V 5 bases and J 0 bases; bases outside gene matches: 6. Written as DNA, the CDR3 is TGTGCCAGCAGCCCGGTGACAGGGGTCTCCTACGAGCAGTACTTC. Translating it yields CASSPVTGVSYEQYF.

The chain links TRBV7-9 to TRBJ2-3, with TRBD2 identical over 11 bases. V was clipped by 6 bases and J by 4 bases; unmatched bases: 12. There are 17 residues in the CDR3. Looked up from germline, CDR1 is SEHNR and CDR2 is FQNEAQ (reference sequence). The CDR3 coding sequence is TGTGCCAGCAGTCGGACTATAGCGGGGGGGTCGGCAGATACGCAGTATTTT. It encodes CASSRTIAGGSADTQYF.

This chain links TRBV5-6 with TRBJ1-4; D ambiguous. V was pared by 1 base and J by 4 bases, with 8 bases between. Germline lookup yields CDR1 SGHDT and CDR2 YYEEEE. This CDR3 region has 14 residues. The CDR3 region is CASSLRAINEKLFF. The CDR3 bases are TGTGCCAGCAGCTTGCGAGCCATTAATGAAAAACTGTTTTTT.

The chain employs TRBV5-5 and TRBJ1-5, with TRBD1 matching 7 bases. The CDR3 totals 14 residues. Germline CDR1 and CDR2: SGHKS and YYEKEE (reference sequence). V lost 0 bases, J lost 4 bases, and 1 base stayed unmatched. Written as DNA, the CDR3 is TGTGCCAGCAGCTTGGCAGGGGGGAATCAGCCCCAGCATTTT. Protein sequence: CASSLAGGNQPQHF.

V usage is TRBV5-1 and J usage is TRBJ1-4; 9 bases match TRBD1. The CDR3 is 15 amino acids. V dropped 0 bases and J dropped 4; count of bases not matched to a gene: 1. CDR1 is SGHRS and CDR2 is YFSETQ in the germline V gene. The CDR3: CASSLGDRDNEKLFF. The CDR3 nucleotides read TGCGCCAGCAGCTTGGGGGACAGGGATAATGAAAAACTGTTTTTT.

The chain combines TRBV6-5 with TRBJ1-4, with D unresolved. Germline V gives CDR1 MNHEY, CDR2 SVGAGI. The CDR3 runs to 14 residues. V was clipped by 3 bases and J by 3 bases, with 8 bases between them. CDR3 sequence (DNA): TGTGCCAGCAGTTATCTCGGGGCTAATGAAAAACTGTTTTTT. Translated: CASSYLGANEKLFF.

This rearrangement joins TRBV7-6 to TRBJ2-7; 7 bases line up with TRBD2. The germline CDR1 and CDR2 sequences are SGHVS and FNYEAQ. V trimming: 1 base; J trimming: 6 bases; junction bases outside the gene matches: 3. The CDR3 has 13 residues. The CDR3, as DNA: TGTGCCAGCAGCTTAGAGACTAGCCGCGAGCAGTACTTC. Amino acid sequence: CASSLETSREQYF.

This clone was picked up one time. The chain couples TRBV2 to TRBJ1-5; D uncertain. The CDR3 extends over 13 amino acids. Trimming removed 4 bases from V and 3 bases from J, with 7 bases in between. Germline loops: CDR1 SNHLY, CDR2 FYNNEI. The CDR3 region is CASSGRNNQPQHF. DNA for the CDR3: TGTGCCAGCAGTGGCAGAAACAATCAGCCCCAGCATTTT.

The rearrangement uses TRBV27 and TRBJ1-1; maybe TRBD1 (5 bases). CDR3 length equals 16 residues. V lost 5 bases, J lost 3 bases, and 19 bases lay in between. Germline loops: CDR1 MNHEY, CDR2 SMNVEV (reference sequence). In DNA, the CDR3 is TGTGCCAGCAGTCCCCCCCATCGCAGGGTTGACACTGAAGCTTTCTTT. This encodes CASSPPHRRVDTEAFF.

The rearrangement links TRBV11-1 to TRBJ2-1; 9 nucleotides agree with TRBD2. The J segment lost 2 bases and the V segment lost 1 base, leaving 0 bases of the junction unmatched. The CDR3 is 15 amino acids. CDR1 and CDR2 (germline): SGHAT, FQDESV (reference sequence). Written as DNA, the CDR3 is TGTGCCAGCAGCTTAGAGCGGGGGGCCTACAATGAGCAGTTCTTC. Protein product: CASSLERGAYNEQFF.

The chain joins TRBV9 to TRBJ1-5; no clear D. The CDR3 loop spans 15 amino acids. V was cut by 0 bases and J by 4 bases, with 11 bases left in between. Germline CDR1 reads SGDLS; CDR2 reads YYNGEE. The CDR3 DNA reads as TGTGCCAGCAGCGTAGATCCGGGCGGGAATCAGCCCCAGCATTTT. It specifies CASSVDPGGNQPQHF. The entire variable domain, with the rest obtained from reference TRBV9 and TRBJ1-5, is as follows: DSGVTQTPKHLITATGQRVTLRCSPRSGDLSVYWYQQSLDQGLQFLIQYYNGEERAKGNILERFSAQQFPDLHSELNLSSLELGDSALYFCASSVDPGGNQPQHFGDGTRLSIL.

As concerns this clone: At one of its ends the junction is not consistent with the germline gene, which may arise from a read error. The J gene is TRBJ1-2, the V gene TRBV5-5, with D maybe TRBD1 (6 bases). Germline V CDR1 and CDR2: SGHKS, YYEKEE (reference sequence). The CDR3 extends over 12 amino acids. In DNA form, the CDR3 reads TGTGCCAGCAGCCCCTCCGGGACACAACAACGCTTC. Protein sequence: CASSPSGTQQRF.

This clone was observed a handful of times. The CDR3 nucleotides are TGTGCCACCAGCAGAGATGGGACAGGAATTTACGAGCAGTACTTC. Protein sequence: CATSRDGTGIYEQYF. This chain links TRBV15 with TRBJ2-7, with 8 bases fitting TRBD1. V was clipped by 0 bases and J by 4 bases; unmatched bases: 5. Germline values: CDR1 LNHNV, CDR2 YYDKDF (reference sequence). The CDR3 loop spans 15 amino acids.

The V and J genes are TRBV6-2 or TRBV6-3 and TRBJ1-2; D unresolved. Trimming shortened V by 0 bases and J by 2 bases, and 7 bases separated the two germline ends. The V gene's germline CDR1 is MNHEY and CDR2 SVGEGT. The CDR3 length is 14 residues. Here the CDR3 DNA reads TGTGCCAGCAGTTACTCCCAGAGGAACTATGGCTACACCTTC. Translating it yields CASSYSQRNYGYTF.

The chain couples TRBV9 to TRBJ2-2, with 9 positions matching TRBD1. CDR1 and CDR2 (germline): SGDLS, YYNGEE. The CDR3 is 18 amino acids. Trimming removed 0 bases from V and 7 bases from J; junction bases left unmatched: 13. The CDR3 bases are TGTGCCAGCAGCGTAGATTGGACAGGGGCGTTGTTGGGCGGGGAGCTGTTTTTT. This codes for CASSVDWTGALLGGELFF.

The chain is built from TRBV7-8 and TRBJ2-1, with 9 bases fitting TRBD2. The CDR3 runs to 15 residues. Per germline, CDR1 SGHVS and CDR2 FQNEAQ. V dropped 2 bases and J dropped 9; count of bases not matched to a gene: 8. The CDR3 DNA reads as TGTGCCAGCAGCTTATCAGGGACTAGCTTCATTGAGCAGTTCTTC. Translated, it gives CASSLSGTSFIEQFF.

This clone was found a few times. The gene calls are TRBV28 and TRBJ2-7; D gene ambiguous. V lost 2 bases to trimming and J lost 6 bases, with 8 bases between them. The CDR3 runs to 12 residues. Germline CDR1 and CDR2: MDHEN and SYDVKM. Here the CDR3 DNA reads TGTGCCAGCAGTTTACCCCTCCGCGAGCAGTACTTC. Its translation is CASSLPLREQYF.

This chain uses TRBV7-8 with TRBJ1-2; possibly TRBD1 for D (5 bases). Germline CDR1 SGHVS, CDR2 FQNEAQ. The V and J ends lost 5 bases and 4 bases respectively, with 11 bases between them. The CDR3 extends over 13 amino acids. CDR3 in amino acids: CASSKTVLYGYTF. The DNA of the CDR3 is TGTGCCAGCAGCAAGACAGTCCTCTATGGCTACACCTTC.